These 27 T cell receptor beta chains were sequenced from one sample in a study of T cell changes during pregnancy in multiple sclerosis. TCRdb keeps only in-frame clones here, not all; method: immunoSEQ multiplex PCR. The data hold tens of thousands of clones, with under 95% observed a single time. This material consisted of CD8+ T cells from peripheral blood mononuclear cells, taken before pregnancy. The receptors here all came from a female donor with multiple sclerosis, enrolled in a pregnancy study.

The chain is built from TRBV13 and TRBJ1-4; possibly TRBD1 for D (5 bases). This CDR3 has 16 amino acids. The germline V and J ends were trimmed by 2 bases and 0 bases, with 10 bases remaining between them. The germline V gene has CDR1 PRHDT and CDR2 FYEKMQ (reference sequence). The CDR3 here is CASSLSETATNEKLFF. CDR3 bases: TGTGCCAGCAGCTTATCCGAGACAGCAACTAATGAAAAACTGTTTTTT.

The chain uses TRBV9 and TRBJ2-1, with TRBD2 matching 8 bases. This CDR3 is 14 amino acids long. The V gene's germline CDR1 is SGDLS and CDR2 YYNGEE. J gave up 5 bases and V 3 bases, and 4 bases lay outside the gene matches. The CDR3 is CASSAGGAHNEQFF. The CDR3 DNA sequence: TGTGCCAGCAGCGCGGGGGGGGCCCACAATGAGCAGTTCTTC.

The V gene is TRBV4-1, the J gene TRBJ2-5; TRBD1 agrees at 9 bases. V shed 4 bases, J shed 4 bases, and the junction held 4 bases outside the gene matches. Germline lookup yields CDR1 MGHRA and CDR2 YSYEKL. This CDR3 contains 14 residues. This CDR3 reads CASSPPGQGETQYF. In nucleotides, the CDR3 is TGCGCCAGCAGCCCCCCGGGACAGGGAGAGACCCAGTACTTC.

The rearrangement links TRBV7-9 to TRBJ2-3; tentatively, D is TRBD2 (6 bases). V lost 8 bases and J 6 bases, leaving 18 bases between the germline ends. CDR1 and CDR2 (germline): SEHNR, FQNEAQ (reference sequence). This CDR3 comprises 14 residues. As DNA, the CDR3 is TGTGCCAGCTTCCCTAGCGAGGGGATGGATACGCAGTATTTT. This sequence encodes CASFPSEGMDTQYF.

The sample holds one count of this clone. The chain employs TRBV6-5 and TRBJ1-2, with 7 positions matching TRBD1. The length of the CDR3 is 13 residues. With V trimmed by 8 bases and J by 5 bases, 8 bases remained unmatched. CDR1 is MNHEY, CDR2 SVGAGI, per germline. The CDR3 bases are TGTGCCAGCCGTGTCGGGACAGCGTATGGCTACACCTTC. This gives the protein CASRVGTAYGYTF.

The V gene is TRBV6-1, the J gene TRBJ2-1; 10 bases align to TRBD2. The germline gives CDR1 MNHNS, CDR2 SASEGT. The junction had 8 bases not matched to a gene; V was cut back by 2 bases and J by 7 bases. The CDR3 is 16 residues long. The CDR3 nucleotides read TGTGCCAGCAGTGAACATCGAGCGGGGGGGGTGAATGAGCAGTTCTTC. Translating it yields CASSEHRAGGVNEQFF.

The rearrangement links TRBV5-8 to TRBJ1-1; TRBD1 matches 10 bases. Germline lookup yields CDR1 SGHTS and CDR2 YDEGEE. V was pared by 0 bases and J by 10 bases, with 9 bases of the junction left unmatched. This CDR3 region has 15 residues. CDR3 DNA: TGTGCCAGCAGCTTGGGCCCGGGACAGGGGTCGGTAGCTTTCTTT. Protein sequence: CASSLGPGQGSVAFF.

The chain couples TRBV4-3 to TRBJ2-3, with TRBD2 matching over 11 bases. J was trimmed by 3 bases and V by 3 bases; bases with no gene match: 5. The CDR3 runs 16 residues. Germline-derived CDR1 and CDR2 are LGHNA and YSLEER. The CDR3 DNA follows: TGCGCCAGCAGCCACTTAAGGACTAGCGGGACAGATACGCAGTATTTT. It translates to CASSHLRTSGTDTQYF.

The CDR3 spells CASSEYISGGGGEQFF. DNA for the CDR3: TGTGCCAGCAGTGAATATATTAGCGGGGGGGGAGGGGAGCAGTTCTTC. This chain joins TRBV25-1 and TRBJ2-1; TRBD2 agrees at 11 bases. The CDR3 has 16 residues. The J segment lost 10 bases and the V segment lost 0 bases, leaving 8 bases of the junction unmatched. Germline V CDR1 and CDR2: MGHDK, SYGVNS.

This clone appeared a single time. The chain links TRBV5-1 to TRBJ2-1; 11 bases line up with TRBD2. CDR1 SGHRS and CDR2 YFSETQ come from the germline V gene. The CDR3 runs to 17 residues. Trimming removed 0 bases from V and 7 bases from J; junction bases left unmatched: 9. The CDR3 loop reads CASSLELAGALRNEQFF. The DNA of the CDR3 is TGCGCCAGCAGCTTGGAACTAGCGGGGGCCCTGAGGAATGAGCAGTTCTTC. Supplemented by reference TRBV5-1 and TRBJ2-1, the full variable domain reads KAGVTQTPRYLIKTRGQQVTLSCSPISGHRSVSWYQQTPGQGLQFLFEYFSETQRNKGNFPGRFSGRQFSNSRSEMNVSTLELGDSALYLCASSLELAGALRNEQFFGPGTRLTVL.

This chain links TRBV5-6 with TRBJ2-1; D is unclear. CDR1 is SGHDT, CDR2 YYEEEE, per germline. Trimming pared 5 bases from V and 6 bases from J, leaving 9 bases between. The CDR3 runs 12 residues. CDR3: CASRKNSNEQFF. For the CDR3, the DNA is TGTGCCAGCAGGAAAAACAGCAATGAGCAGTTCTTC.

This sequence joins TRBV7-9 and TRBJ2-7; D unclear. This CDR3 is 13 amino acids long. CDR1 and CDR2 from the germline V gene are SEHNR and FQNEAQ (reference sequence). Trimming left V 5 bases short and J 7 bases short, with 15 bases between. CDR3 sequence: CASSPLPVLEQYF. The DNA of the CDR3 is TGTGCCAGCAGCCCCCTCCCCGTTCTAGAGCAGTACTTC.

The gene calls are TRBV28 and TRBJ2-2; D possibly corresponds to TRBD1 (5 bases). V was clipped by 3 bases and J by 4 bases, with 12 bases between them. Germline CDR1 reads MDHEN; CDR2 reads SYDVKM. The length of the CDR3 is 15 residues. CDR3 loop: CASSFLTEATGELFF. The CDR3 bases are TGTGCCAGCAGTTTTTTGACAGAAGCCACCGGGGAGCTGTTTTTT.

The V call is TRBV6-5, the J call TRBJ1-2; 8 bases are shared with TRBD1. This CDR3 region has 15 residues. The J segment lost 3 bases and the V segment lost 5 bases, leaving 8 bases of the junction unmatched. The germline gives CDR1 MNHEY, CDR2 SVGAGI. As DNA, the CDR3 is TGTGCCAGCAGTACGACAGGGGCCTCCCACTATGGCTACACCTTC. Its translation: CASSTTGASHYGYTF.

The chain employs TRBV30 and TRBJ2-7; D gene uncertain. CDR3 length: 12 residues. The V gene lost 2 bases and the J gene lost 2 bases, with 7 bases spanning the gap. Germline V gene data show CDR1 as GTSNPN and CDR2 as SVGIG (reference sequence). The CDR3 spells CAWSQVAYEQYF. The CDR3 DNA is TGTGCCTGGAGTCAGGTCGCCTACGAGCAGTACTTC.

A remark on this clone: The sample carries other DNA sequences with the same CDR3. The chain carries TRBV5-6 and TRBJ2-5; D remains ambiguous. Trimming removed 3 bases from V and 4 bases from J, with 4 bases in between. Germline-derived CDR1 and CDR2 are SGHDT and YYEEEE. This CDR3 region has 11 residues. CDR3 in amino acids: CASSSGETQYF. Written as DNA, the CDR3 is TGTGCCAGCAGCTCGGGAGAGACCCAGTACTTC.

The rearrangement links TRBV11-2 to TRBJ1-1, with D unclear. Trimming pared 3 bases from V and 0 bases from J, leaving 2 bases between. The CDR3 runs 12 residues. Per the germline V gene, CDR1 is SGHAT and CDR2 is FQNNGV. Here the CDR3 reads CASSFMNTEAFF. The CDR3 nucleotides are TGTGCCAGCAGCTTTATGAACACTGAAGCTTTCTTT.

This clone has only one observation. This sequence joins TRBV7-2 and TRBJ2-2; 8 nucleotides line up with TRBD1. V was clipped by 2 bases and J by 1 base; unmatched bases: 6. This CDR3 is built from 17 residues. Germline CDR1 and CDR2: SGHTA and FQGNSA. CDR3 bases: TGTGCCAGCAGCTTACAGGTGGACAGGGTGAACACCGGGGAGCTGTTTTTT. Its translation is CASSLQVDRVNTGELFF. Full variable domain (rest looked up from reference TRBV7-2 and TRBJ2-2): GAGVSQSPSNKVTEKGKDVELRCDPISGHTALYWYRQSLGQGLEFLIYFQGNSAPDKSGLPSDRFSAERTGGSVSTLTIQRTQQEDSAVYLCASSLQVDRVNTGELFFGEGSRLTVL.

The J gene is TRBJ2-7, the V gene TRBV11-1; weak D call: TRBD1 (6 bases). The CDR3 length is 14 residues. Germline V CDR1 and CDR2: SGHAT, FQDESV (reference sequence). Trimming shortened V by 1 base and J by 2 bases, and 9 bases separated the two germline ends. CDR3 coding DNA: TGTGCCAGCAGCTTAGGCAGGGGCGCCTACGAGCAGTACTTC. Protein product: CASSLGRGAYEQYF. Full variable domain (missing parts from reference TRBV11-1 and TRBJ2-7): EAEVAQSPRYKITEKSQAVAFWCDPISGHATLYWYRQILGQGPELLVQFQDESVVDDSQLPKDRFSAERLKGVDSTLKIQPAELGDSAMYLCASSLGRGAYEQYFGPGTRLTVT.

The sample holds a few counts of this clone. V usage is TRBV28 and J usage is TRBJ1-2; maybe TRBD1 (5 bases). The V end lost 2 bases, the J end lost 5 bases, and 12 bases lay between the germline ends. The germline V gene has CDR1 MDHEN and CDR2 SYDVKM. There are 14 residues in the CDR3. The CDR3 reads CASSLVARGYGYTF. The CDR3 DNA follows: TGTGCCAGCAGTTTAGTGGCCCGGGGGTATGGCTACACCTTC.

CDR3 sequence (DNA): TGTGCCAGCAGCTCCGATCCCCCGGAGGGGGCCGACGAGCAGTACTTC. It encodes CASSSDPPEGADEQYF. The V and J genes are TRBV7-8 and TRBJ2-7; possible D gene TRBD1, 7 bases. The CDR3 sequence is 16 residues long. Trimming left V 4 bases short and J 5 bases short, with 21 bases between. Germline CDR1 reads SGHVS; CDR2 reads FQNEAQ.

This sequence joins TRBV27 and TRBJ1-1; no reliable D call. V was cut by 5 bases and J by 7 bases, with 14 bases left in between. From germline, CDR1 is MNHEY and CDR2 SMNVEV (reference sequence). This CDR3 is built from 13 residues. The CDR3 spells CASSPLSGIEAFF. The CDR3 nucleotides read TGTGCCAGCAGTCCACTTTCCGGGATTGAAGCTTTCTTT.

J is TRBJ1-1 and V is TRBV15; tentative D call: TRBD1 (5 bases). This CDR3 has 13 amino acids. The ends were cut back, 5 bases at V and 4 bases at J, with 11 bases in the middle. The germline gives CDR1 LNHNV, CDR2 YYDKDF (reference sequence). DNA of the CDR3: TGTGCCACCAGCTTACCTGGGGCCACTGAAGCTTTCTTT. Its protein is CATSLPGATEAFF. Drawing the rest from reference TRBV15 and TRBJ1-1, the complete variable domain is DAMVIQNPRYQVTQFGKPVTLSCSQTLNHNVMYWYQQKSSQAPKLLFHYYDKDFNNEADTPDNFQSRRPNTSFCFLDIRSPGLGDTAMYLCATSLPGATEAFFGQGTRLTVV.

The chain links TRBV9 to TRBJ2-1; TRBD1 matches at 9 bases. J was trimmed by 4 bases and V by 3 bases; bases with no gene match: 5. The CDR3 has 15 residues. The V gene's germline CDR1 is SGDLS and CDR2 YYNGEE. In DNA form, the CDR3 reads TGTGCCAGCAGCGAAGGGGACAGGGTATACAATGAGCAGTTCTTC. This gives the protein CASSEGDRVYNEQFF.

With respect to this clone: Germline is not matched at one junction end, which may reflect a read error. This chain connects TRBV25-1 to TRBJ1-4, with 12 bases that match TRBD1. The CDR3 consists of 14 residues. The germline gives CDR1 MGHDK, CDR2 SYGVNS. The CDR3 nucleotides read TGTGCCAGCAGTGAATGGGACAGGGGGCGAAAAACTGTTTTT. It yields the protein CASSEWDRGRKTVF.

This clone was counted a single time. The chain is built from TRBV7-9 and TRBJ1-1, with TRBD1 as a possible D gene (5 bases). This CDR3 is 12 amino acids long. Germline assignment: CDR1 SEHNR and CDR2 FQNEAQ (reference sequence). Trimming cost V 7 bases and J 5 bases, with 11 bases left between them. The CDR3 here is CASTGGETEAFF. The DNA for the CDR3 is TGTGCCAGCACGGGGGGGGAGACTGAAGCTTTCTTT.

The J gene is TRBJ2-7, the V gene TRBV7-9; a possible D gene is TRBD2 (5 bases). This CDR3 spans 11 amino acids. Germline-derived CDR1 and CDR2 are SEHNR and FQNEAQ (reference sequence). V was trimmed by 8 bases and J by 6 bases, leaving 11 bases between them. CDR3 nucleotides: TGTGCCAGCGGGAGAGGGCCCGAGCAGTACTTC. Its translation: CASGRGPEQYF.